One sample yielded the 22 T cell receptor beta chains listed below, sequenced in a study of OX40 agonist ivuxolimab in advanced cancers. This table comes from immunoSEQ multiplex PCR, and its TCRdb copy is limited to in-frame clones, with some not included. The profile shows tens of thousands of clones, 80% to 85% of them singletons. The sequencing here drew on CD4+ or CD8+ T cells sorted from blood, taken in a trial of the OX40 agonist ivuxolimab. The receptors originated from an adult with an advanced solid tumor such as melanoma, head and neck, liver or kidney cancer.

The chain carries TRBV6-5 and TRBJ1-2, with 10 bases fitting TRBD1. This CDR3 is 13 amino acids long. The germline gives CDR1 MNHEY, CDR2 SVGAGI. V dropped 5 bases and J dropped 7; count of bases not matched to a gene: 4. CDR3 DNA sequence: TGTGCCAGCAGTGATTGGACAGGGGGTGGCTACACCTTC. Protein: CASSDWTGGGYTF.

V usage is TRBV27 and J usage is TRBJ2-1, with 7 bases that match TRBD2. The CDR3 totals 17 residues. CDR1 MNHEY and CDR2 SMNVEV come from the germline V gene (reference sequence). Trimming at V came to 2 bases and at J to 6 bases, leaving 13 bases not matched to a gene. The CDR3 loop is CASSLIPGGSGSNEQFF. The CDR3 nucleotides are TGTGCCAGCAGTTTAATCCCAGGCGGGAGTGGTAGCAATGAGCAGTTCTTC.

This chain links TRBV28 with TRBJ2-5; D remains unclear. The CDR3 is 13 residues long. Trimming took 8 bases from V and 4 from J, leaving 14 bases between them. The germline V gene has CDR1 MDHEN and CDR2 SYDVKM. The CDR3 protein is CASGLGWTETQYF. The CDR3 DNA follows: TGTGCCAGCGGGTTGGGGTGGACAGAGACCCAGTACTTC.

The chain couples TRBV7-2 to TRBJ2-1; D uncertain. Germline V gene data show CDR1 as SGHTA and CDR2 as FQGNSA. The CDR3 has 13 residues. The germline V and J ends were trimmed by 5 bases and 9 bases, with 14 bases remaining between them. CDR3 sequence: CASSENLEVEQFF. The CDR3 DNA reads TGTGCCAGCAGCGAAAACCTAGAGGTTGAGCAGTTCTTC.

The chain uses TRBV6-1 and TRBJ1-5; no reliable D call. Germline V gene lookup returns CDR1 MNHNS and CDR2 SASEGT. The CDR3 has 11 amino acids. Trimming left V 4 bases short and J 8 bases short, with 6 bases between. CDR3 bases: TGTGCCAGCAGTGTGATGGAGCCCCAGCATTTT. Its translation is CASSVMEPQHF.

The chain couples TRBV28 to TRBJ2-5; TRBD2 might be the D (5 bases). The CDR3 loop spans 12 amino acids. Trimming removed 7 bases from V and 4 bases from J, with 10 bases in between. The germline CDR1 and CDR2 sequences are MDHEN and SYDVKM. As DNA, the CDR3 is TGTGCCAGCACTAGCCTCGGAGAGACCCAGTACTTC. Its protein product is CASTSLGETQYF.

V and J are TRBV11-3 and TRBJ2-7; no reliable D call. Germline assignment: CDR1 SGHNT and CDR2 YENEEA. This CDR3 has 15 amino acids. The V end lost 5 bases, the J end lost 0 bases, and 14 bases lay between the germline ends. CDR3 bases: TGTGCCAGCAGCCAAGACTTGTCAGCCTCCTACGAGCAGTACTTC. It specifies CASSQDLSASYEQYF.

This clone was counted only a few times. CDR3 DNA: TGTGCCAGCAGTTACACCCGGTGGGAAAAACTGTTTTTT. This gives the protein CASSYTRWEKLFF. This chain connects TRBV6-5 to TRBJ1-4; D ambiguous. The CDR3 has 13 amino acids. The germline gives CDR1 MNHEY, CDR2 SVGAGI. V was trimmed by 2 bases and J by 8 bases, leaving 9 bases between them.

The rearrangement joins TRBV6-5 to TRBJ2-7; D gene unclear. Germline-derived CDR1 and CDR2 are MNHEY and SVGAGI. V was trimmed by 5 bases and J by 6 bases, leaving 8 bases between them. CDR3 length equals 11 residues. CDR3 sequence: CASSRVGEQYF. CDR3 nucleotide sequence: TGTGCCAGCAGTCGAGTTGGCGAGCAGTACTTC.

This chain uses TRBV5-1 with TRBJ2-5, with 8 bases aligning to TRBD1. The CDR3 has 14 amino acids. V dropped 4 bases and J dropped 5; count of bases not matched to a gene: 7. Looked up from germline, CDR1 is SGHRS and CDR2 is YFSETQ. CDR3 sequence reads: CASSPRGRGETQYF. The CDR3, as DNA: TGCGCCAGCAGCCCCAGGGGGCGTGGGGAGACCCAGTACTTC.

CDR3 nucleotides: TGTGCCAGCATTGTTAGTCTCAGCTCTGGAAACACCATATATTTT. This sequence encodes CASIVSLSSGNTIYF. The V and J genes are TRBV28 and TRBJ1-3; D call uncertain. Trimming left V 7 bases short and J 0 bases short, with 13 bases between. There are 15 residues in the CDR3. Germline V gene sequence: CDR1 MDHEN, CDR2 SYDVKM.

The gene calls are TRBV9 and TRBJ1-1; the D gene is possibly TRBD1 (6 bases). This CDR3 spans 15 amino acids. Per the germline V gene, CDR1 is SGDLS and CDR2 is YYNGEE. V lost 3 bases to trimming and J lost 2 bases, with 14 bases between them. CDR3 sequence (DNA): TGTGCCAGCAGCGGAGGGACACTCGGTAACACTGAAGCTTTCTTT. It translates to CASSGGTLGNTEAFF.

This clone was detected a few times. The chain couples TRBV6-5 to TRBJ2-5, with D perhaps matching TRBD2 (5 bases). Trimming removed 5 bases from V and 5 bases from J, with 15 bases in between. This CDR3 is built from 14 residues. Germline-derived CDR1 and CDR2 are MNHEY and SVGAGI. DNA of the CDR3: TGTGCCAGCAGTCCCCTCGGGGTACTGGAGACCCAGTACTTC. Encoded protein: CASSPLGVLETQYF.

The chain employs TRBV6-5 and TRBJ2-2, with unresolved D. The V end lost 7 bases, the J end lost 4 bases, and 4 bases lay between the germline ends. CDR1 and CDR2 from the germline V gene are MNHEY and SVGAGI. This CDR3 region has 11 residues. Written as DNA, the CDR3 is TGTGCCAGCACCCGCACCGGGGAGCTGTTTTTT. The encoded protein is CASTRTGELFF.

DNA for the CDR3: TGTGCCAGCAGTGAATTTAACAGTCGTCAGCCCCAGCATTTT. This translates into CASSEFNSRQPQHF. The gene calls are TRBV6-1 and TRBJ1-5; D gene unclear. With 2 bases removed from V and 6 bases from J, the gap between germline ends came to 11 bases. The V gene's germline CDR1 is MNHNS and CDR2 SASEGT. CDR3 length equals 14 residues.

The rearrangement links TRBV5-4 to TRBJ2-7, with D possibly being TRBD2 (7 bases). The germline V and J ends were trimmed by 4 bases and 6 bases, with 20 bases remaining between them. From germline, CDR1 is SGHNT and CDR2 YYREEE (reference sequence). The CDR3 contains 15 residues. CDR3 DNA: TGTGCCAGCAGCGGTGCGAGGGGGGGTGTGAGCGAGCAGTACTTC. Translated, it gives CASSGARGGVSEQYF.

V gene TRBV19 combines with J gene TRBJ2-5; unclear D gene. V was clipped by 1 base and J by 4 bases, with 10 bases between them. The length of the CDR3 is 14 residues. Germline CDR1 and CDR2: LNHDA and SQIVND (reference sequence). CDR3 nucleotide sequence: TGTGCCAGTAGTATAGGGTTAACGGCAGAGACCCAGTACTTC. This encodes CASSIGLTAETQYF.

The chain combines TRBV7-9 with TRBJ1-6, with 7 positions matching TRBD1. The CDR3 consists of 16 residues. Germline CDR1 SEHNR, CDR2 FQNEAQ (reference sequence). Trimming at V came to 5 bases and at J to 4 bases, leaving 8 bases not matched to a gene. DNA of the CDR3: TGTGCCAGCAGCGGGGACAAGGGGGCTTATAATTCACCCCTCCACTTT. Translated, it gives CASSGDKGAYNSPLHF.

The chain combines TRBV6-4 with TRBJ2-1; no clear D gene. This CDR3 is built from 15 residues. Trimming took 3 bases from V and 2 from J, leaving 11 bases between them. CDR1 and CDR2 (germline): MRHNA, SNTAGT. This CDR3 reads CASSEKPGPYNEQFF. Written as DNA, the CDR3 is TGTGCCAGCAGTGAAAAGCCAGGCCCCTACAATGAGCAGTTCTTC.

The V gene is TRBV11-2, the J gene TRBJ2-7, with 13 bases fitting TRBD2. Trimming cost V 6 bases and J 2 bases; bases outside gene matches: 1. The CDR3 is made up of 14 amino acids. Germline assignment: CDR1 SGHAT and CDR2 FQNNGV. The CDR3 DNA reads TGTGCCAGCAGAACTAGCGGGAGGGCCTACGAGCAGTACTTC. Protein product: CASRTSGRAYEQYF.

This chain connects TRBV6-1 to TRBJ2-7; D may be TRBD2 (7 bases). The germline CDR1 and CDR2 sequences are MNHNS and SASEGT. The germline V and J ends were trimmed by 7 bases and 5 bases, with 18 bases remaining between them. The CDR3 is made up of 14 amino acids. In nucleotides, the CDR3 is TGTGCCAGCACTATCAATTGGGGGGGCCACGAGCAGTACTTC. Its translation: CASTINWGGHEQYF.

This sequence joins TRBV19 and TRBJ2-5; D possibly corresponds to TRBD2 (7 bases). The germline V and J ends were trimmed by 11 bases and 9 bases, with 19 bases remaining between them. CDR3 length: 12 residues. The V gene's germline CDR1 is LNHDA and CDR2 SQIVND (reference sequence). The CDR3 DNA sequence: TGTGCCGCAGGGGCAGGTCGGGGGGCCCAGTACTTC. The encoded protein is CAAGAGRGAQYF.